These T cell receptor beta chains were read from a single sample in a study of response to subunit inactivated influenza vaccine. TCRdb fed the RT-PCR reads into MiXCR, producing one record per CDR3 protein. The repertoire holds over 150,000 distinct CDR3 sequences, with about 10% as singletons. Sample: CD8+ T cells sorted from PBMCs, taken less than 25 months after vaccination. The receptors here all came from a man aged 50-75 years who received an inactivated influenza vaccine. Each CDR3 is given with its conserved first and last residue. Each record gives: clone size, V gene, D gene, J gene, CDR3 DNA, CDR3 protein. The D gene is left open where the match is weak. Size is stated for part of the rows, as once, few or many counts, or as a class when the clone is expanded.

few	TRBV20-1	TRBD1	TRBJ2-2	TGCAGTGCTAGAGGGACAGGGGACACCGGGGAGCTGTTTTTT	CSARGTGDTGELFF
few	TRBV7-2	.	TRBJ2-1	TGTGCCAGCAGCTTACAGGCCTCCTACAATGAGCAGTTCTTC	CASSLQASYNEQFF
.	TRBV5-1	TRBD2	TRBJ2-7	TGCGCCAGCAGCCCGACGGGACTAGCGGGGCCCCGATCCTACGAGCAGTACTTC	CASSPTGLAGPRSYEQYF
.	TRBV7-9	.	TRBJ2-3	TGTGCCAGCAGCGCCGCAGGCGGGGTTTTGTCAGATACGCAGTATTTT	CASSAAGGVLSDTQYF
few	TRBV15	.	TRBJ1-1	TGTGCCACACACAGGGCACTGAACACTGAAGCTTTCTTT	CATHRALNTEAFF
.	TRBV5-1	.	TRBJ2-1	TGCGCCAGCAGCTTGGATTGGGGAAGGTGGGATGAGCAGTTCTTC	CASSLDWGRWDEQFF
.	TRBV7-9	TRBD1	TRBJ1-5	TGTGCCAGCAGCCTGGGACAGGGACACAATCAGCCCCAGCATTTT	CASSLGQGHNQPQHF
few	TRBV7-9	.	TRBJ1-2	TGTGCCAGCCAAATACTTGAAGAGGAGATTGACTATGGCTACACCTTC	CASQILEEEIDYGYTF
few	TRBV30	.	TRBJ2-3	TGTGCCTGGAGTGTTGGACACCTCACAGATACGCAGTATTTT	CAWSVGHLTDTQYF
.	TRBV2	.	TRBJ2-1	TGTGCTTCCTGTGTGCGGAACTCCTACAATGAGCAGTTCTTC	CASCVRNSYNEQFF
.	TRBV28	.	TRBJ2-7	TGTGCCAGCAGTTATCGTCTGGCGGGATACGAGCAGTACTTC	CASSYRLAGYEQYF
.	TRBV4-3	.	TRBJ2-7	TGCGCCAGCAGCCAAGATCAGGGAACGGTCTACGAGCAGTACTTC	CASSQDQGTVYEQYF
.	TRBV7-3	TRBD2	TRBJ2-3	TGTGCCAGCAGCTTAGTGCGGGAGGAGATAGATACGCAGTATTTT	CASSLVREEIDTQYF
.	TRBV4-3	.	TRBJ2-7	TGCGCCAGCAGCCGGGCTGAGTCCTACGAGCAGTACTTC	CASSRAESYEQYF
few	TRBV3-1	.	TRBJ2-7	TGTGCCAGCAGCCAAGATGGTAGCAGTTTCTACGAGCAGTACTTC	CASSQDGSSFYEQYF
few	TRBV4-1	TRBD2	TRBJ2-5	TGCGCCAGCAGCTTTATACTAGCGGGGACAGGAGAGACCCAGTACTTC	CASSFILAGTGETQYF
.	TRBV28	TRBD1	TRBJ2-2	TGTGCCAGCAGGGGAGTAACAGGGGGCACCGGGGAGCTGTTTTTT	CASRGVTGGTGELFF
few	TRBV5-5	.	TRBJ2-1	TGTGCCAGCAGCTCTGGGGGAGTGGATGAGCAGTTCTTC	CASSSGGVDEQFF
few	TRBV13	.	TRBJ2-7	TGTGCCAGCAGCTTGAGGACGGATACCTACGAGCAGTACTTC	CASSLRTDTYEQYF
many	TRBV20-1	.	TRBJ2-3	TGCAGTGCTAGAGATCTCGTGGGACTCCCCTCGGATACGCAGTATTTT	CSARDLVGLPSDTQYF
few	TRBV4-2	.	TRBJ2-1	TGTGCCAGCAGCCTCAGTAGCCCCGGGCATGAGCAGTTCTTC	CASSLSSPGHEQFF
.	TRBV7-2	.	TRBJ2-3	TGTGCCAGCAGCCTAAACGTTGCGTACCCGCAGTATTTT	CASSLNVAYPQYF
.	TRBV6-2/TRBV6-3	TRBD1	TRBJ2-1	TGTGCCAGCAGTTACAAGACAGGACAGGGCTCCTACAATGAGCAGTTCTTC	CASSYKTGQGSYNEQFF
.	TRBV4-1	.	TRBJ1-1	TGCGCCAGCAGCCAAGTGTCACGGGGTGACACTGAAGCTTTCTTT	CASSQVSRGDTEAFF
few	TRBV27	.	TRBJ2-7	TGTGCCAGCAGTGGGCAGGCCTCCTACGAGCAGTACTTC	CASSGQASYEQYF
.	TRBV6-2/TRBV6-3	TRBD2	TRBJ2-3	TGTGCCAGCAGAGAGACTAGCGGGGATAGCACAGATACGCAGTATTTT	CASRETSGDSTDTQYF
many	TRBV20-1	.	TRBJ2-1	TGCAGTACCACGTCACCGGGGACTAATGAGCAGTTCTTC	CSTTSPGTNEQFF
many	TRBV4-3	TRBD1	TRBJ2-2	TGCGCCAGCAGCCAAGATAGGGACAGGCACACCGGGGAGCTGTTTTTT	CASSQDRDRHTGELFF
few	TRBV20-1	.	TRBJ2-7	TGCAGTGCCCACCTACAGGGCGGTGGCTTCTACGAGCAGTACTTC	CSAHLQGGGFYEQYF
few	TRBV30	.	TRBJ2-5	TGTGCCTGGAGTGTGGGGCTAGGACAGTTACAAGAGACCCAGTACTTC	CAWSVGLGQLQETQYF
few	TRBV4-3	TRBD2	TRBJ2-3	TGCGCCAGCAGCCCCCATATGGGGGGGGGTTCAGATACGCAGTATTTT	CASSPHMGGGSDTQYF
few	TRBV28	.	TRBJ2-7	TGTGCCAGCAGCCGAAACTCCTACGAGCAGTACTTC	CASSRNSYEQYF
.	TRBV12-3/TRBV12-4	TRBD2	TRBJ2-1	TGTGCCAGCAGCCGGACTAGCGGGAGTGTGGACAATGAGCAGTTCTTC	CASSRTSGSVDNEQFF
many	TRBV7-6	.	TRBJ2-5	TGTGCCAGCAGCCCACAAGAGACCCAGTACTTC	CASSPQETQYF
few	TRBV28	TRBD2	TRBJ2-1	TGTGCCAGCAGTCTCCCCTTCGTAGAGCGGGAGGGGTACAATGAGCAGTTCTTC	CASSLPFVEREGYNEQFF
.	TRBV9	.	TRBJ2-2	TGTGCCAGCAGCGTAGACGGAGCGAACACCGGGGAGCTGTTTTTT	CASSVDGANTGELFF
.	TRBV20-1	TRBD2	TRBJ2-7	TGCAGTGCATATCGACTAGCGGGGGCCTACGAGCAGTACTTC	CSAYRLAGAYEQYF
many	TRBV6-2/TRBV6-3	TRBD2	TRBJ2-7	TGTGCCAGCAGCCTCTCCCTTCGGGGGGGAACCGGTGAGCAGTACTTC	CASSLSLRGGTGEQYF
many	TRBV20-1	.	TRBJ2-1	TGCAGTGCTAGACCCCGGCAGTCTAGCGAAGTTTGGAATGAGCAGTTCTTC	CSARPRQSSEVWNEQFF